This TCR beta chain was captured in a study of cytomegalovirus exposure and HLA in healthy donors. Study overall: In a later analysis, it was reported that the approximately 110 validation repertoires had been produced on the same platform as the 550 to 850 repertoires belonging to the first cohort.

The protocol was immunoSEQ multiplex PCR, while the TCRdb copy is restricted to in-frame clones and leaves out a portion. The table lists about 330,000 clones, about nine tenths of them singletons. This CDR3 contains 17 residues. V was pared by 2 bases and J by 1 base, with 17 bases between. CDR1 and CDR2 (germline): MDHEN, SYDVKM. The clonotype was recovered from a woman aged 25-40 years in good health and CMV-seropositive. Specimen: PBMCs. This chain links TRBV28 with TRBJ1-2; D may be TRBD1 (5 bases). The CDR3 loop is CASSLLGLGPNNYGYTF. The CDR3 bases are TGTGCCAGCAGTTTACTGGGGCTGGGACCGAATAACTATGGCTACACCTTC.